The clone carrying this T cell receptor beta chain was detected many times. CDR3 size: 14 residues. Trimming cost V 0 bases and J 5 bases, with 11 bases left between them. Per germline, CDR1 MNHEY and CDR2 SVGAGI. This sample was taken from a study of T cells after yellow fever vaccination. TCRdb recomputed calls from the 5' RACE reads with MiXCR, one row per CDR3 protein. The data contain 200,000 to 300,000 distinct CDR3 sequences, roughly 3.7% of them singletons. The chain couples TRBV6-5 to TRBJ2-7; TRBD2 might be the D (6 bases). This clonotype was sampled from a man between 18 and 35 years old who received the YFV17D yellow fever vaccine. The input for sequencing was PBMCs, taken 15 days after the yellow fever booster vaccination. The chain's CDR3 is CASSYSVGEDEQYF. For the CDR3, the DNA is TGTGCCAGCAGTTACTCAGTTGGGGAGGACGAGCAGTACTTC.